This T cell receptor beta chain was identified in a study of T cell responses to AZD1222 COVID-19 vaccine. Details on this clone: Its target is not known.

Using immunoSEQ multiplex PCR, the repertoire was profiled, and TCRdb retains in-frame clones only, with some absent. This sample has 100,000 to 120,000 clones, with roughly 92% found just once. Study-wide results and caveats: Seropositive at baseline were only five or six AZD1222 recipients.

The CDR3 sequence is 13 residues long. Per the germline V gene, CDR1 is LNHDA and CDR2 is SQIVND (reference sequence). Trimming removed 5 bases from V and 5 bases from J, with 12 bases in between. The V gene is TRBV19, the J gene TRBJ2-5; D may be TRBD1 or TRBD2 (5 bases each). Source: peripheral blood, taken 28 days after the second AZD1222 dose. The TCR was taken from an adult who received the AZD1222 COVID-19 vaccine. This chain's CDR3 is CASSRDRKETQYF. CDR3 nucleotides: TGTGCCAGTAGTCGGGACCGGAAGGAGACCCAGTACTTC.